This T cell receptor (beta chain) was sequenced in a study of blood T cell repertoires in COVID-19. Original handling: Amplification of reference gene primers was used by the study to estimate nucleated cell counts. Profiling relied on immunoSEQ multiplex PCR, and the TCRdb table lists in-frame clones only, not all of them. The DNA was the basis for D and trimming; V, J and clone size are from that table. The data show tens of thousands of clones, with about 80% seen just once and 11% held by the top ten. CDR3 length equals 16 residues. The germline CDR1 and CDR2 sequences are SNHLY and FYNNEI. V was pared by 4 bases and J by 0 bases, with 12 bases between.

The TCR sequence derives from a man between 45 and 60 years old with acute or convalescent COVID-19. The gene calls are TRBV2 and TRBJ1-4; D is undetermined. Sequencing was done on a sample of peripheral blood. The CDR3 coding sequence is TGTGCCAGCAGTGTTAGCTCCCAAGCAACTAATGAAAAACTGTTTTTT. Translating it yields CASSVSSQATNEKLFF.